The 9 T cell receptor beta chains listed next were all sequenced from one sample in a study of OX40 agonist ivuxolimab in advanced cancers. Libraries came from the immunoSEQ multiplex PCR assay. TCRdb took this table from immuneACCESS and kept in-frame rearrangements with V and J called. Such tables lack part of the clones; where checked against another copy, unresolved V genes explain under half of the gap, and the rest is unexplained. The sample table holds about 82,000 clones, of which about 85% were seen once. The leading ten clones occupy approximately 0.2% of the sample. This sample comprised CD4+ or CD8+ T cells sorted from blood, obtained in a trial of the OX40 agonist ivuxolimab. The receptors were sampled from an adult with an advanced solid tumor such as melanoma, head and neck, liver or kidney cancer.

The rearrangement links TRBV6-5 to TRBJ1-5; no clear D. Trimming removed 6 bases from V and 5 bases from J, with 14 bases in between. This CDR3 has 14 residues. Germline CDR1 and CDR2: MNHEY and SVGAGI. In DNA form, the CDR3 reads TGTGCCAGCAGCCTCGGCCAGCCTCATCAGCCCCAGCATTTT. This sequence encodes CASSLGQPHQPQHF.

The V and J genes are TRBV6-1 and TRBJ2-1; D is perhaps TRBD1 or TRBD2 (5 bases each). Deletions cut 1 base from V and 10 bases from J, with 8 bases between. Germline loops: CDR1 MNHNS, CDR2 SASEGT. The CDR3 contains 12 residues. The chain's CDR3 is CASSEVGEEQFF. For the CDR3, the DNA is TGTGCCAGCAGTGAAGTAGGGGAGGAGCAGTTCTTC.

J is TRBJ2-3 and V is TRBV19, with D unclear. Germline V gives CDR1 LNHDA, CDR2 SQIVND (reference sequence). This CDR3 has 13 residues. Trimming stripped 5 bases from V and 4 bases from J, with 10 bases between. For the CDR3, the DNA is TGTGCCAGTAGTTCAAGTATCGCAGATACGCAGTATTTT. This translates into CASSSSIADTQYF.

The gene calls are TRBV9 and TRBJ2-5, with 9 bases matching TRBD2. Germline lookup yields CDR1 SGDLS and CDR2 YYNGEE. The CDR3 loop spans 17 amino acids. Trimming removed 2 bases from V and 9 bases from J; junction bases left unmatched: 17. The CDR3 sequence is CASSVGPSGEGSGAQYF. The DNA for the CDR3 is TGTGCCAGCAGCGTCGGCCCTAGCGGGGAGGGTTCGGGGGCCCAGTACTTC.

The V call is TRBV18, the J call TRBJ2-7; D is unclear. Trimming stripped 3 bases from V and 4 bases from J, with 10 bases between. The CDR3 extends over 13 amino acids. Germline-derived CDR1 and CDR2 are KGHSH and LQKENI. The CDR3 sequence is CASSPSPGYEQYF. In DNA, the CDR3 is TGTGCCAGCTCACCGTCCCCGGGTTACGAGCAGTACTTC.

The V and J genes are TRBV6-5 and TRBJ2-7, with 8 positions matching TRBD1. The CDR3 totals 13 residues. The germline V gene encodes CDR1 MNHEY and CDR2 SVGAGI. Unmatched junction bases numbered 4, after V lost 4 bases and J lost 5 bases. The CDR3 sequence is CASSSLTGDEQYV. CDR3 sequence (DNA): TGTGCCAGCAGTTCCCTGACAGGGGACGAGCAGTACGTC.

V usage is TRBV7-2 and J usage is TRBJ1-2; 9 bases agree with TRBD1. J lost 7 bases, V lost 1 base, and 4 bases had no gene match. Germline-derived CDR1 and CDR2 are SGHTA and FQGNSA. This CDR3 is 14 amino acids long. CDR3 DNA sequence: TGTGCCAGCAGCTTAGACAGGGGGCTGGTTGGCTACACCTTC. This codes for CASSLDRGLVGYTF.

V gene TRBV5-5 combines with J gene TRBJ1-2, with D unclear. CDR1 and CDR2 from the germline V gene are SGHKS and YYEKEE (reference sequence). This CDR3 is 13 amino acids long. Trimming left V 0 bases short and J 4 bases short, with 7 bases between. The CDR3 sequence: CASSLDGRYGYTF. The CDR3 nucleotides are TGTGCCAGCAGCTTGGATGGTCGCTATGGCTACACCTTC.

This sequence joins TRBV5-6 and TRBJ2-3; TRBD1 matches at 9 bases. Germline CDR1 SGHDT, CDR2 YYEEEE. Losses at the gene ends were 5 bases for V and 4 bases for J; bases not matched to a gene: 8. The CDR3 runs 15 residues. This chain's CDR3 is CASSFGQGFPDTQYF. CDR3 sequence (DNA): TGTGCCAGCAGTTTCGGACAGGGGTTTCCAGATACGCAGTATTTT.